A selection of T cell receptor beta chains follows, all from one sample in a study of cytomegalovirus exposure and HLA in healthy donors. Libraries were prepared by immunoSEQ multiplex PCR; TCRdb keeps only in-frame clonotypes and omits some of them. This table has 210,000 or so clones, about 90% appearing once. Sequencing was carried out using PBMCs. Every receptor here comes from a woman between 18 and 29 years old in good health and CMV-seronegative. Both conserved end residues are part of each CDR3. D genes are given only for firm matches. Clone size is given for some rows only: seen once, a few or many times, or a class if the clone is expanded.

v_gene	d_gene	j_gene	abundance	CDR3nt	CDR3aa
TRBV29-1	NA	TRBJ1-2	NA	TGCAGCGTTGATAAGGGGATTGGGTATGGCTACACCTTC	CSVDKGIGYGYTF
TRBV9	TRBD2	TRBJ2-3	NA	TGTGCCAGCAGCGTAGGCGGGAGGAGCACAGATACGCAGTATTTT	CASSVGGRSTDTQYF
TRBV27	NA	TRBJ2-3	NA	TGTGCCACCAGAACTAGTGTAAGCACAGATACGCAGTATTTT	CATRTSVSTDTQYF
TRBV5-8	TRBD2	TRBJ2-1	NA	TGTGCCAGCAGCCCGACGGCGGGACTACTTAATGAGCAGTTCTTC	CASSPTAGLLNEQFF
TRBV5-4	TRBD1	TRBJ1-1	NA	TGTGCCAGCAGCCGTCCGGTACAGGGGAGACGGAACACTGAAGCTTTCTTT	CASSRPVQGRRNTEAFF
TRBV5-1	TRBD1	TRBJ1-2	NA	TGCGCCAGCAGCTCAATTTTAACCGGGACAGAAGGGCCCTATGGCTACACCTTC	CASSSILTGTEGPYGYTF
TRBV6-5	NA	TRBJ1-2	NA	TGTGCCAGCACCGTCCCGGGGGGCGACTATGGCTACACCTTC	CASTVPGGDYGYTF
TRBV7-2	NA	TRBJ1-2	NA	TGTGCCAGCAGCCCTTCCGGGGTACCCTATGGCTACACCTTC	CASSPSGVPYGYTF
TRBV9	TRBD2	TRBJ2-7	NA	TGTGCCAGCAGCTTAGCGGGAGATGCGCCCGAGCAGTACTTC	CASSLAGDAPEQYF
TRBV6-1	TRBD2	TRBJ2-1	NA	TGTGCCAGCAGTGAATGGACTAGCGGGAGGTTCGACAATGAGCAGTTCTTC	CASSEWTSGRFDNEQFF
TRBV27	TRBD2	TRBJ2-5	NA	TGTGCCAGCAGTCCCGCCTTACAGTTTGCGGGAGGCGGGGAGACCCAGTACTTC	CASSPALQFAGGGETQYF
TRBV19	NA	TRBJ1-5	NA	TGTGCCAGTAGTATAAGCCGGCCAGGGCGAGCTGGGGGCAATCAGCCCCAGCATTTT	CASSISRPGRAGGNQPQHF
TRBV7-6	TRBD2	TRBJ2-5	NA	TGTGCCAGCAGCTTAACTAGCGGGAGGAAGGAGACCCAGTACTTC	CASSLTSGRKETQYF
TRBV4-1	TRBD1	TRBJ2-4	NA	TGCGCCAGCAGCGTACGACAGGGGGCGTACATTCAGTACTTC	CASSVRQGAYIQYF
TRBV11-3	NA	TRBJ2-1	NA	TGTGCCAGCAGCTTAGAATCGAGTAATGAGCAGTTCTTC	CASSLESSNEQFF
TRBV4-1	NA	TRBJ2-5	NA	TGCGCCAGCAGCCAAGATCCCGAAGAGACCCAGTACTTC	CASSQDPEETQYF
TRBV27	TRBD2	TRBJ2-3	NA	TGTGCCAGCAGTTTGGGGCTAGCGGGAAGCACAGATACGCAGTATTTT	CASSLGLAGSTDTQYF
TRBV2	TRBD1	TRBJ2-7	NA	TGTGCCAGCAGGAGGGACAGCTCCTACGAGCAGTACTTC	CASRRDSSYEQYF
TRBV4-1	NA	TRBJ1-2	NA	TGCGCCAGCAGCCAAGTGGGGGGGTCCTATGGCTACACCTTC	CASSQVGGSYGYTF
TRBV19	NA	TRBJ1-5	NA	TGTGCCAGTAGTATAGGGGGAATTTTCGGGAGGCCCCAGCATTTT	CASSIGGIFGRPQHF
TRBV7-9	TRBD1	TRBJ2-3	once	TGTGCCAGCAGCTCAAACTCCTTACAGGGGGTTAGTAGAGATACGCAGTATTTT	CASSSNSLQGVSRDTQYF
TRBV11-2	TRBD2	TRBJ2-3	NA	TGTGCCAGCAGCTACACGGGTGCGGCGGGAGGGCTAGATACGCAGTATTTT	CASSYTGAAGGLDTQYF
TRBV5-1	NA	TRBJ1-1	NA	TGCGCCAGCAGCTTGGTCCCAGACAAGAACACTGAAGCTTTCTTT	CASSLVPDKNTEAFF
TRBV28	TRBD2	TRBJ2-1	NA	TGTGCCAGCAGTTCCATTTCTAGCGGGAGTAATGAAGATGAGCAGTTCTTC	CASSSISSGSNEDEQFF
TRBV2	TRBD2	TRBJ2-3	NA	TGTGCCAGCAAGGTGCTCCGGGAGGGCACAGATACGCAGTATTTT	CASKVLREGTDTQYF
TRBV20-1	NA	TRBJ1-2	NA	TGCAGTGGGATCGACCGACTTGGCTACACCTTC	CSGIDRLGYTF
TRBV2	TRBD1	TRBJ1-5	NA	TGTGCCAGCAGTGAAGAGGGGACAGTTTTTCATCAGCCCCAGCATTTT	CASSEEGTVFHQPQHF
TRBV18	TRBD1	TRBJ1-2	once	TGTGCCAGCTCACTTGACCGACAGGGGTTTGTCTATGGCTACACCTTC	CASSLDRQGFVYGYTF
TRBV9	NA	TRBJ2-7	NA	TGTGCCAGCAGCCCAGGAGGGCGGATTGAGGAGGAGCAGTACTTC	CASSPGGRIEEEQYF
TRBV9	NA	TRBJ2-2	NA	TGTGCCAGCAGCGTAGGGGACGGAGGGCTACAGAACACCGGGGAGCTGTTTTTT	CASSVGDGGLQNTGELFF
TRBV4-1	TRBD2	TRBJ2-7	NA	TGCGCCAGCAGCCAAGGGGGTAGCGGGGGGGTCTACGAGCAGTACTTC	CASSQGGSGGVYEQYF
TRBV7-3	NA	TRBJ1-1	NA	TGTGCCAGCAGCTTAACCAGGGGCACTGAAGCTTTCTTT	CASSLTRGTEAFF
TRBV5-6	NA	TRBJ2-7	NA	TGTGCCAGCAGCTTTCTCGGTCCCACCGACGAGCAGTACTTC	CASSFLGPTDEQYF
TRBV7-2	TRBD1	TRBJ1-2	NA	TGTGCCAGCAGCCCTATCCCATGGGACAGGGTAAGATCCTATGGCTACACCTTC	CASSPIPWDRVRSYGYTF
TRBV11-3	TRBD1	TRBJ2-7	NA	TGTGCCAGCAGTCGGGACAGGGCCTACGAGCAGTACTTC	CASSRDRAYEQYF
TRBV7-8	NA	TRBJ2-3	once	TGTGCCAGCAGCACGGGGGAGAAGAGGACAGATACGCAGTATTTT	CASSTGEKRTDTQYF
TRBV7-9	NA	TRBJ2-5	NA	TGTGCCAGCAGCTTAGCGGGGAGTCTGGGGGCCGGAGAGACCCAGTACTTC	CASSLAGSLGAGETQYF
TRBV5-5	TRBD1	TRBJ1-1	NA	TGTGCCAGCAGCAATCTCCCTCGACAGGGGTTGGGGAACACTGAAGCTTTCTTT	CASSNLPRQGLGNTEAFF
TRBV4-3	TRBD1	TRBJ2-7	NA	TGCGCCAGCAGCCAAGATCGGGGACAGGGGTCTGACGAGCAGTACTTC	CASSQDRGQGSDEQYF
TRBV5-4	NA	TRBJ1-4	NA	TGTGCCAGCAGCTTTGGTCCGGGGTTGGATGAAAAACTGTTTTTT	CASSFGPGLDEKLFF
TRBV5-1	TRBD2	TRBJ2-1	NA	TGCGCCAGCAGCTTGGAAACTAGCGGGAGACACTACAATGAGCAGTTCTTC	CASSLETSGRHYNEQFF
TRBV6-6	NA	TRBJ2-7	few	TGTGCCAGCAGCCCCCAGCGCGAGCAGTACTTC	CASSPQREQYF
TRBV4-1	TRBD2	TRBJ2-1	NA	TGCGCCAGCAGCGTGAGCGGGACCGCCTACAATGAGCAGTTCTTC	CASSVSGTAYNEQFF
TRBV28	NA	TRBJ2-2	few	TGTGCCAGCAGCGGGGGTCTGAACACCGGGGAGCTGTTTTTT	CASSGGLNTGELFF
TRBV19	NA	TRBJ2-5	NA	TGTGCCAGTAGTATATCATCAGCGCCCGAGGTGGAGACCCAGTACTTC	CASSISSAPEVETQYF
TRBV14	NA	TRBJ2-7	NA	TGTGCCAGCAGCCAATATGTAGGACTGGTGGGTGAGCAGTACTTC	CASSQYVGLVGEQYF
TRBV2	NA	TRBJ2-7	NA	TGTGCCAGCAGTGAATCTGGGGGGATTTTCTACGAGCAGTACTTC	CASSESGGIFYEQYF
TRBV27	TRBD1	TRBJ2-7	NA	TGTGCCAGCAGTTCGACAGGGGTAGGGGAGCAGTACTTC	CASSSTGVGEQYF
TRBV14	NA	TRBJ2-7	NA	TGTGCCAGCAGCCTCAGACAGGACCCGGAGCAGTACTTC	CASSLRQDPEQYF
TRBV13	NA	TRBJ2-7	NA	TGTGCCAGCAGCTTACTCGGTACCTACGAGCAGTACTTC	CASSLLGTYEQYF
TRBV7-9	TRBD1	TRBJ2-5	NA	TGTGCCAGCAGTTGGGACAGAACAAGAGAGACCCAGTACTTC	CASSWDRTRETQYF
TRBV27	NA	TRBJ1-1	NA	TGTGCCAGCAGCTTACAGGGCCGTGGCACTGAAGCTTTCTTT	CASSLQGRGTEAFF
TRBV29-1	NA	TRBJ1-1	once	TGCAGCGTTAGACCGCCAGGGCCCTACACTGAAGCTTTCTTT	CSVRPPGPYTEAFF
TRBV6-5	NA	TRBJ2-5	NA	TGTGCCAGCAGTATTAGCGGCCGCCAAGAGACCCAGTACTTC	CASSISGRQETQYF
TRBV27	TRBD1	TRBJ2-7	few	TGTGCCAGCAGTTTCGAGGGGGCAGGCGAGCAGTACTTC	CASSFEGAGEQYF
TRBV21-1	NA	TRBJ2-7	NA	TGTGCCAGCAGCAAAGAGCGCGGTTTGAACTCCTACGAGCAGTACTTC	CASSKERGLNSYEQYF